The clone carrying this T cell receptor beta chain occurred many times. Antigen specificity is unknown. Individually, cDNA molecules had unique molecular identifiers attached to them. TCRdb re-called the 5' RACE reads through MiXCR, storing one row per CDR3 protein. This table has tens of thousands of distinct CDR3 sequences, approximately 5.8% appearing once. The data derive from a study of early T cells in non-severe SARS-CoV-2 infection. Study overall: Sequenced bulk RNA came from whole blood that was unsorted, and chains were unpaired. Broader study findings: Anti-spike CD8 specificities were favored by VDJdb matching, whose results missed private and CD4 specificities.

CDR3 length: 14 residues. Looked up from germline, CDR1 is MRHNA and CDR2 is SNTAGT. V lost 7 bases to trimming and J lost 6 bases; unmatched junction nucleotides: 6. Material: whole blood. The receptor's source is an adult who was a healthcare worker with PCR-confirmed SARS-CoV-2 infection or an uninfected control (not recorded which). This chain joins TRBV6-4 and TRBJ2-6, with 7 bases identical to TRBD1. CDR3: CASKQGSEANVLTF. CDR3 DNA: TGTGCCAGCAAACAGGGGAGCGAGGCCAACGTCCTGACTTTC.